This T cell receptor (beta chain) was sequenced for a study of shared clonotypes between healthy human individuals. This clone showed up many times. The germline V and J ends were trimmed by 0 bases and 4 bases, with 14 bases remaining between them. The CDR3 contains 16 residues. Germline CDR1 is LGHNA and CDR2 is YNFKEQ. Healthy HIV-negative adults without recent acute infections or vaccinations served as donors. CD8 memory pooled CD45RO+ cells and CCR7-negative CD45RA+ TemRA cells. Sequenced by immunoSEQ multiplex PCR; TCRdb stores in-frame clones only, minus some. The data show about 110,000 clones, around 68% seen once.

Sequenced sample: memory CD8+ T cells sorted from blood. Subset reported: CD45RO+ cells pooled with CCR7-negative TemRA cells. The rearrangement joins TRBV4-2 to TRBJ2-3; D unclear. The clonotype originates from a woman in her 30s in good health. CDR3 amino acids: CASSQEGSGGPDTQYF. DNA for the CDR3: TGTGCCAGCAGCCAAGAGGGCTCTGGTGGTCCAGATACGCAGTATTTT.